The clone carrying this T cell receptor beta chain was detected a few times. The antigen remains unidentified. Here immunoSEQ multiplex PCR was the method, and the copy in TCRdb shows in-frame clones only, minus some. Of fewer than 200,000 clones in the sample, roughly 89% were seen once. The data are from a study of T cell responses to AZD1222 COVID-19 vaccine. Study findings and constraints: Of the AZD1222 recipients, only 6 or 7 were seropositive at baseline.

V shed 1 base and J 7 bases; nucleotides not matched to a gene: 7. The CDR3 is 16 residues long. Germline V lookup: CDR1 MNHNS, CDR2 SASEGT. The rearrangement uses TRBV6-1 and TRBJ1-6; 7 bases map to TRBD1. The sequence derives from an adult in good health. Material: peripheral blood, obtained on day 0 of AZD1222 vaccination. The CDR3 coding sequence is TGTGCCAGCAGTGAAGGAAGGGACAGATCAAATTCACCCCTCCACTTT. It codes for CASSEGRDRSNSPLHF.